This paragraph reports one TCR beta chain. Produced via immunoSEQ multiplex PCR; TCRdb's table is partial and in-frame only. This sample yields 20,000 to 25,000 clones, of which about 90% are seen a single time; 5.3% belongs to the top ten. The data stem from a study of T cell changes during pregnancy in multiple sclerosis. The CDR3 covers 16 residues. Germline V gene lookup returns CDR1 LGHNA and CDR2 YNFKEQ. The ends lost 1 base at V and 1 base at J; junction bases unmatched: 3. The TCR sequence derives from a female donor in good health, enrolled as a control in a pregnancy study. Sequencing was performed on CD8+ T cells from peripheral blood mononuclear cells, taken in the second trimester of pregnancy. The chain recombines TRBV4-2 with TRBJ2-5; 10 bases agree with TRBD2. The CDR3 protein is CASSQVSGGAQETQYF. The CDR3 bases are TGTGCCAGCAGCCAAGTCAGCGGGGGGGCCCAAGAGACCCAGTACTTC.